Each of the 4 T cell receptor beta chains below was sequenced from the same sample in a study of blood T cell repertoires in COVID-19. The protocol was immunoSEQ multiplex PCR, while the TCRdb copy is restricted to in-frame clones and leaves out a portion. The repertoire has about 250,000 clones, 83% of them found once; the top ten carry around 5.2%. The source material was peripheral blood. The receptors derive from a human donor in a cohort sampled during active COVID-19.

This clone turned up a few times. V usage is TRBV3-1 (or the pseudogene TRBV3-2) and J usage is TRBJ2-7, with a tentative D call TRBD1 (6 bases). Germline V gives CDR1 LGHDT, CDR2 YNNKEL (reference sequence). V dropped 4 bases and J dropped 1 base, with 8 bases sitting between them. The CDR3 sequence is 13 residues long. This chain's CDR3 is CASSPTGSYEQYF. The CDR3 DNA reads as TGTGCCAGCAGCCCAACAGGGTCCTACGAGCAGTACTTC.

The sample holds a few counts of this clone. The gene calls are TRBV5-1 and TRBJ1-5, with TRBD1 matching over 10 bases. The CDR3 is made up of 15 amino acids. J gave up 4 bases and V 3 bases, and 4 bases lay outside the gene matches. The germline V gene encodes CDR1 SGHRS and CDR2 YFSETQ. CDR3 sequence reads: CASSSTGGGNQPQHF. In DNA, the CDR3 is TGCGCCAGCAGCTCGACAGGGGGCGGGAATCAGCCCCAGCATTTT.

The V and J genes are TRBV9 and TRBJ1-1; D is unresolved. This CDR3 comprises 15 residues. V shed 1 base and J shed 2 bases, with 12 bases lying between them. Germline CDR1 SGDLS, CDR2 YYNGEE. CDR3 sequence (DNA): TGTGCCAGCAGCGTAATTCCAGGTGGAAACACTGAAGCTTTCTTT. Encoded protein: CASSVIPGGNTEAFF.

The CDR3 here is CASSPTWDRDYNEQFF. In nucleotides, the CDR3 is TGTGCCAGCTCACCAACGTGGGACAGGGACTACAATGAGCAGTTCTTC. J is TRBJ2-1 and V is TRBV18; 9 nucleotides agree with TRBD1. V gave up 2 bases and J gave up 3 bases; unmatched junction bases: 5. Germline CDR1 and CDR2: KGHSH and LQKENI. The CDR3 runs to 16 residues.